This TCR beta chain originates from a study of cytomegalovirus exposure and HLA in healthy donors. Study-level findings and limits: Earlier analysis found most TCR beta V segments productive about 90% or about 30% of the time.

This CDR3 has 15 residues. The germline CDR1 and CDR2 sequences are MNHNY and SVGAGI (reference sequence). V was pared by 2 bases and J by 7 bases, with 12 bases between. Nominally healthy donors provided the samples, though records likely missed some immune exposures. As regards this clone: Antigen: not known.

In the PCR, 60 Vbeta and 13 Jbeta primers were used. Produced via immunoSEQ multiplex PCR; TCRdb's table is partial and in-frame only. The sample carries some 190,000 clones, over 75% recorded once. The specimen sequenced was PBMCs. The source is a woman in her twenties or thirties in good health and CMV-seronegative. V and J are TRBV6-6 and TRBJ1-6; D is possibly TRBD1 (5 bases). The CDR3 loop reads CASSYQTARNSPLHF. DNA for the CDR3: TGTGCCAGCAGTTACCAGACAGCGAGGAATTCACCCCTCCACTTT.